The 2 T cell receptor beta chains below all came from one sample that was sequenced in a study of blood T cell repertoires in COVID-19. Sequenced by immunoSEQ multiplex PCR; TCRdb stores in-frame clones only, minus some. The sample includes some 80,000 clones, about nine tenths of them seen just once. Sequenced material: peripheral blood. The receptors originated from an elderly woman with active or convalescent COVID-19.

The chain couples TRBV10-3 to TRBJ2-5; 10 nucleotides agree with TRBD2. The trim removed 4 bases at V and 5 bases at J, leaving 10 bases unmatched. The CDR3 extends over 16 amino acids. In germline, CDR1 is ENHRY, CDR2 SYGVKD. In nucleotides, the CDR3 is TGTGCCATCAGTGCGGTTCAGCGGGGGGGCCGGGAGACCCAGTACTTC. It translates to CAISAVQRGGRETQYF.

V gene TRBV7-2 combines with J gene TRBJ2-5; TRBD1 might be the D (6 bases). Germline V gene lookup returns CDR1 SGHTA and CDR2 FQGNSA. This CDR3 spans 14 amino acids. V lost 3 bases to trimming and J lost 4 bases, with 12 bases between them. The CDR3 DNA reads as TGTGCCAGCAGCTTGGAGCTGGGGGCAGAGACCCAGTACTTC. The encoded protein is CASSLELGAETQYF.